Given below is one T cell receptor beta chain in context. This record belongs to a study of control samples from healthy donors and cancer patients. The table came from immunoSEQ multiplex PCR; TCRdb's copy has only in-frame clones and leaves some out. This sample has approximately 140,000 clones, with around nine tenths found just once. The germline V gene has CDR1 MDHEN and CDR2 SYDVKM. Trimming pared 2 bases from V and 6 bases from J, leaving 9 bases between. The CDR3 has 13 residues. The chain uses TRBV28 and TRBJ2-3; no reliable D call. This sequence originates from a man in his forties or fifties with head and neck cancer. Specimen: PBMCs. CDR3 coding DNA: TGTGCCAGCAGTTTACGCCCACCGGATACGCAGTATTTT. Protein product: CASSLRPPDTQYF.